This TCR beta chain was identified during a study of CD8+CD57+ T cells in acquired aplastic anemia. For the study at large: The sorted CD4+ and CD8+ cells yielded an average around 3 ug of DNA.

This clonotype was observed a few times. Antigen: not known. Those patients picked for sequencing had displayed CD8+CD57+ cell expansion on flow cytometry. Each patient had severe acquired aplastic anemia. Patients were untreated when blood was sampled. This CDR3 comprises 13 residues. CDR1 is SGHVS and CDR2 is FNYEAQ in the germline V gene. Trimming cost V 1 base and J 4 bases, with 5 bases left between them. The template used for profiling TCR beta VDJ and CDR3 was genomic DNA. MiXCR, run by TCRdb on the reads, gives a single entry per CDR3 protein. In the table there are approximately 190,000 distinct CDR3 sequences, approximately 50% of which are singletons. Findings and caveats of the study: Statistical testing detected no significant gap in CD8+ Simpson's diversity between patients and controls.

What was sequenced was sorted CD4+, CD8+, or CD8+CD57+ T cells (not recorded which) from PBMCs. The source of this sequence is a human donor with aplastic anemia. V gene TRBV7-6 combines with J gene TRBJ1-5; D is unclear. The CDR3 loop reads CASSLEVNQPQHF. Here the CDR3 DNA reads TGTGCCAGCAGCTTAGAGGTGAATCAGCCCCAGCATTTT.